The TCR beta chain under discussion was sequenced for a study of T cell changes during pregnancy in multiple sclerosis. TCRdb's copy holds only in-frame clones and misses some; the assay was immunoSEQ multiplex PCR. The sample shows tens of thousands of clones, about nine tenths of them seen only once. This clonotype was sampled from a female donor with multiple sclerosis, enrolled in a pregnancy study. Specimen: peripheral blood, collected in the second trimester of pregnancy.

Written as DNA, the CDR3 is TGCGCCAGCAGTGAGGGAGGGAGCTATGGCTACACCTTC. Its protein product is CASSEGGSYGYTF. The chain joins TRBV10-1 to TRBJ1-2, with no clear D. Trimming shortened V by 2 bases and J by 4 bases, and 8 bases separated the two germline ends. Germline lookup yields CDR1 WNHNN and CDR2 SYGVQD (reference sequence). The CDR3 is 13 amino acids.